Detailed here is one TCR beta chain. Its target is not known. These data belong to a study of blood T cells in healthy people across ages. Germline values: CDR1 SNHLY, CDR2 FYNNEI. The CDR3 has 13 residues. Unmatched junction bases numbered 5, after V lost 6 bases and J lost 4 bases. A second PCR of roughly 7 to 11 cycles used a sample-barcoded 5' primer and a J-beta primer mix. TCRdb redid the calling of the 5' RACE reads with MiXCR, one entry per CDR3 protein. The repertoire holds 850,000 to 1,000,000 distinct CDR3 sequences, roughly 48% seen once, with around an eighth in the top ten. The study's findings and limits: Older age coincided with a roughly linear decline in TCR beta diversity per million T cells.

V is TRBV2 and J is TRBJ2-5; the match to TRBD1 covers 7 bases. Sequenced: blood. This receptor was obtained from a man younger than 40 in good health. CDR3 protein: CASRGDSLETQYF. The CDR3 DNA reads TGTGCCAGCAGGGGGGACAGTCTAGAGACCCAGTACTTC.